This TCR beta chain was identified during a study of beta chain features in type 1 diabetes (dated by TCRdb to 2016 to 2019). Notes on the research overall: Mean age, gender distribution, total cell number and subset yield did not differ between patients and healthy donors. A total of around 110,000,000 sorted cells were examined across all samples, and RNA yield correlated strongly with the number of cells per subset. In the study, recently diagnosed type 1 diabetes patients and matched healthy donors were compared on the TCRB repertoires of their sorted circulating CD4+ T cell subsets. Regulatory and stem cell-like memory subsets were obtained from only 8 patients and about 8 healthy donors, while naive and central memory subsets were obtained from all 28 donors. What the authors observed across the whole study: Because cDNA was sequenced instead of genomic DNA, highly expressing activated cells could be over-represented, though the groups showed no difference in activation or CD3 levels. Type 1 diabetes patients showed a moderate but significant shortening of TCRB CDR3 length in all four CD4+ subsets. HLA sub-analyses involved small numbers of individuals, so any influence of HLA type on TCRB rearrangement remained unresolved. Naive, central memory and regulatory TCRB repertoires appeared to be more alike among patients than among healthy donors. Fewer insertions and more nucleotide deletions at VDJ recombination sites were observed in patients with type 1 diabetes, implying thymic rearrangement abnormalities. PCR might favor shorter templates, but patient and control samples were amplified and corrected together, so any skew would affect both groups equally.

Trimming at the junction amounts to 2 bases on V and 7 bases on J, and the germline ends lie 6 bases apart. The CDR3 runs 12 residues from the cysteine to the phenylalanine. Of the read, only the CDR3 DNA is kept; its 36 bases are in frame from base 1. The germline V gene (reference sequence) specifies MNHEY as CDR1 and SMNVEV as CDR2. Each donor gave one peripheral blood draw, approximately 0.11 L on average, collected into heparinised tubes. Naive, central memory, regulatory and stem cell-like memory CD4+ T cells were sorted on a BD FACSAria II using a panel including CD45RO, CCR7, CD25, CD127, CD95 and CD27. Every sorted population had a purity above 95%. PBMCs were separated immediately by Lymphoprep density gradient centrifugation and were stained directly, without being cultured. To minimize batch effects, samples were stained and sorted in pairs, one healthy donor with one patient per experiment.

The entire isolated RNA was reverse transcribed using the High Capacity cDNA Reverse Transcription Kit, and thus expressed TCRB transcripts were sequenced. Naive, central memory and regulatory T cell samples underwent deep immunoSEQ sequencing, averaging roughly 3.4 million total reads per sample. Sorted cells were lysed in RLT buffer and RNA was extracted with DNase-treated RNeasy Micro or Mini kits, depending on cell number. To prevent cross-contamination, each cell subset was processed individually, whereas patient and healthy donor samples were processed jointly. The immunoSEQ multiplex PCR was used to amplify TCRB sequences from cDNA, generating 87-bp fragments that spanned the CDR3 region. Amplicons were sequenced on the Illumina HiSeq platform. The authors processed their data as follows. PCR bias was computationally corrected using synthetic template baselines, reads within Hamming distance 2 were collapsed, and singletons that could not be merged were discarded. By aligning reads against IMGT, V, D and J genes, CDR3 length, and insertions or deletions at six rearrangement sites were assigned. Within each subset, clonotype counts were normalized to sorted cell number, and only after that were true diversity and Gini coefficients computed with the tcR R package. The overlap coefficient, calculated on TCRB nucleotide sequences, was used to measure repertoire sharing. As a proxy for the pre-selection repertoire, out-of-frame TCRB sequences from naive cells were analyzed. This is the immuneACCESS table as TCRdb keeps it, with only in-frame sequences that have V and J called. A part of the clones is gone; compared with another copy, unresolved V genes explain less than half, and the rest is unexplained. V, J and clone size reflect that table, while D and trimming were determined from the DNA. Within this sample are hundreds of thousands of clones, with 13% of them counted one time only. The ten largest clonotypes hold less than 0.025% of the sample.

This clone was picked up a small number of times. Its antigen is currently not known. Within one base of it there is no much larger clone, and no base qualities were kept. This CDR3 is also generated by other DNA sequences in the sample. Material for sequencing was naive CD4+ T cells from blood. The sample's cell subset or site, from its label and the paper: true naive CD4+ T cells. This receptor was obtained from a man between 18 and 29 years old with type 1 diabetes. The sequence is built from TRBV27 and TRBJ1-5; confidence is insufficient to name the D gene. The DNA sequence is TGTGCCAGCAGTTTACTGGGGCAGCCCCAGCATTTT. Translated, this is CASSLLGQPQHF.